This TCR beta chain was recovered during a study of cytomegalovirus exposure and HLA in healthy donors. V gave up 8 bases and J gave up 2 bases, with 18 bases separating them. This CDR3 is built from 15 residues. CDR1 is SNHLY and CDR2 is FYNNEI in the germline V gene. This PCR relied on a set of 60 Vbeta primers and 13 Jbeta primers. Only in-frame clones appear in the TCRdb table, and some are missing; sequencing was by immunoSEQ multiplex PCR. This table holds approximately 140,000 clones, roughly 78% found once. The chain recombines TRBV2 with TRBJ1-1; the D is unclear. The specimen was PBMCs. The receptor was isolated from a man aged 30 to 39 in good health and CMV-seronegative. The CDR3 DNA follows: TGTGCCAGCCGCTACGAGGAGGCCGCAAACACTGAAGCTTTCTTT. This gives the protein CASRYEEAANTEAFF.